This is a list of T cell receptor beta chains from one sample in a study of metastatic and nonmetastatic thyroid tumors. TCRdb reprocessed the PCR reads via MiXCR. There are more than 20,000 clones in the sample; 20% to 30% occur only once, and roughly 12% lies in the top ten. The sequencing sample was made of tumor tissue. These receptor sequences come from a male donor with papillary thyroid cancer or a benign thyroid nodule (not recorded which). Some clones in this sample may be carry-over from other donors' samples. CDR3s include the opening cysteine and the closing phenylalanine or tryptophan. Each record gives: clone size, CDR3 length, J gene, D gene, V gene, CDR3 DNA, CDR3 protein. D genes are given only for firm matches. For some rows the clone size is stated as once, few or many, or as a class when expanded; others skip it.

medium-sized 15 TRBJ1-1 NA TRBV28 TGTGCCAGCAGTTCAAATGGCAGGCCAGACACTGAAGCTTTCTTT CASSSNGRPDTEAFF
NA 15 TRBJ2-7 TRBD1 TRBV6-2/TRBV6-3 TGTGCCAGCACATCCTCCAAGGACAGGGCATACGAGCAGTACTTC CASTSSKDRAYEQYF
NA 18 TRBJ2-7 TRBD2 TRBV6-6 TGTGCCAGCACCGAGGTGGAGTTGGGCGGGAGAATCGGATACGAGCAGTACTTC CASTEVELGGRIGYEQYF
few 15 TRBJ2-7 NA TRBV6-1 TGTGCCAGCAGTGATTGGGAGGTAGCCACCCACGAGCAGTACTTC CASSDWEVATHEQYF
many 14 TRBJ2-7 NA TRBV9 TGTGCCAGCAGCGTAGAGGGGATGGACTACGAGCAGTACTTC CASSVEGMDYEQYF
NA 16 TRBJ2-7 TRBD2 TRBV20-1 TGCAGTGCTAGATCTACGACCTGGACTAGCGGGAACGAGCAGTACTTC CSARSTTWTSGNEQYF
many 18 TRBJ1-2 TRBD1 TRBV11-2 TGTGCCAGCAGCACCAGCTTGCCCCGGGACAGGGTTATCTATGGCTACACCTTC CASSTSLPRDRVIYGYTF
many 16 TRBJ2-7 TRBD1 TRBV20-1 TGCAGTGCTAGCTCCTCAGGGACAGGGGGCAGGTACGAGCAGTACTTC CSASSSGTGGRYEQYF
many 14 TRBJ2-3 NA TRBV10-2 TGCGCCAGCAGTCGGACGGATTACACAGATACGCAGTATTTT CASSRTDYTDTQYF
many 15 TRBJ2-5 TRBD1 TRBV7-2 TGTGCCAGCAGCTTAGGGGGACAGCGTATGGAGACCCAGTACTTC CASSLGGQRMETQYF
NA 20 TRBJ2-7 NA TRBV6-2/TRBV6-3 TGTGCCAGCAAACGTCCCCCAACAGGGTGCTTTGTTAGCGGGCCCCGCGAGCAGTACTTC CASKRPPTGCFVSGPREQYF
many 14 TRBJ2-1 TRBD1 TRBV5-1 TGCGCCAGCAGCTACAGGGGGCCCTACAATGAGCAGTTCTTC CASSYRGPYNEQFF
many 16 TRBJ2-5 NA TRBV11-2 TGTGCCAGCAGCTTAGATCTCACGATAGGGAAAGAGACCCAGTACTTC CASSLDLTIGKETQYF
NA 14 TRBJ1-4 NA TRBV6-1 TGTGCCAGCAATACCAGGGCGCAGGGTGAAAAACTGTTTTTT CASNTRAQGEKLFF
many 12 TRBJ2-5 NA TRBV29-1 TGCAGCGTTCAGGAGTTGTCGGAGACCCAGTACTTC CSVQELSETQYF
many 13 TRBJ1-2 TRBD1 TRBV2 TGTGCCAGCAGGCTAACAGGGGGCGATGGCTACACCTTC CASRLTGGDGYTF
medium-sized 15 TRBJ2-7 NA TRBV11-2 TGTGCCAGCAGCTTGGGACCGGAAAGCTCCTACGAGCAGTACTTC CASSLGPESSYEQYF
many 15 TRBJ2-5 TRBD1 TRBV7-2 TGTGCCAGCAGCCTCCAAGGGACAGGGGGGAGGGCCCAGTACTTC CASSLQGTGGRAQYF
few 14 TRBJ2-7 NA TRBV6-2/TRBV6-3 TGTGCCAGCAGTTCGGACTTCATCTCCTACGAGCAGTACTTC CASSSDFISYEQYF
many 13 TRBJ1-1 NA TRBV7-6 TGTGCCAGCAGCTATAGGGGTTCCACTGAAGCTTTCTTT CASSYRGSTEAFF
many 14 TRBJ1-5 NA TRBV6-1 TGTGCCAGCAGTACCACAGATAGCAATCAGCCCCAGCATTTT CASSTTDSNQPQHF
NA 13 TRBJ1-5 NA TRBV6-1 TGTGCCAGCAGTGAATACTTAAATCAGCCCCAGCATTTT CASSEYLNQPQHF
many 14 TRBJ2-2 TRBD2 TRBV20-1 TGCAGTGTCAAGCGGGACCCCACCACCGGGGAGCTGTTTTTT CSVKRDPTTGELFF
few 18 TRBJ2-1 TRBD2 TRBV12-3/TRBV12-4 TGTGCCAGCAACCCCGGGAATAGCGGGGAGAGCTCCTACAATGAGCAGTTCTTC CASNPGNSGESSYNEQFF
NA 12 TRBJ2-2 NA TRBV28 TGTGCCAGCAGAGTCCGGCCCTGGGAGCTGTTTTTT CASRVRPWELFF
many 14 TRBJ2-7 NA TRBV5-1 TGCGCCAGCAGCCCAGGGGACGGCTTTGGAGAGCAGTACTTC CASSPGDGFGEQYF
many 14 TRBJ2-5 TRBD1 TRBV20-1 TGCAGTGCTCGGACCCCACAGGGGCAAGAGACCCAGTACTTC CSARTPQGQETQYF